This TCR beta chain is drawn from a study of blood T cell repertoires in COVID-19. Study context: Sites across the United States, Italy and Spain contributed samples from acute and convalescent COVID-19. The analysed material was cDNA or gDNA that came from T cells, B-cell-depleted T cells, or PBMCs.

Authors' processing steps: Reference gene primer amplification gave estimated nucleated cell counts. Assay used: immunoSEQ multiplex PCR; TCRdb lists only in-frame clones, some missing. V and J calls and clone size are those listed in that table; D and trimming were worked out from the DNA. The table has 250,000 to 350,000 clones, about 89% seen once. CDR1 is MDHEN and CDR2 is SYDVKM in the germline V gene. The V gene lost 7 bases and the J gene lost 4 bases, with 16 bases spanning the gap. The CDR3 has 14 amino acids. There are a few counts of this clone. The source material was peripheral blood. The TCR sequence derives from a man younger than 45 with acute or convalescent COVID-19. This chain uses TRBV28 with TRBJ1-2; possible D gene TRBD1, 6 bases. CDR3 region: CASTPGGAAYGYTF. The CDR3 nucleotides read TGTGCCAGCACCCCCGGGGGGGCCGCCTATGGCTACACCTTC.